These 32 T cell receptor beta chains were sequenced from one sample in a study of blood T cell repertoires in COVID-19. Profiled with immunoSEQ multiplex PCR; TCRdb holds only in-frame clones, not every one. Of roughly 260,000 clones listed, 80% to 95% are singletons. The specimen sequenced was peripheral blood. These receptors originate from a person aged 18-30 years with COVID-19, enrolled during active disease.

The rearrangement joins TRBV5-5 to TRBJ2-1, with 9 bases that match TRBD1. J was trimmed by 8 bases and V by 4 bases; bases with no gene match: 13. The V gene's germline CDR1 is SGHKS and CDR2 YYEKEE (reference sequence). The CDR3 length is 16 residues. The CDR3 loop is CASSTDGTGYVYEQFF. DNA of the CDR3: TGTGCCAGCAGCACAGACGGGACAGGGTATGTCTATGAGCAGTTCTTC.

The CDR3 loop is CASSVAGAPGKNGYTF. CDR3 bases: TGTGCCAGCAGCGTCGCGGGGGCCCCTGGGAAAAATGGCTACACCTTC. The rearrangement uses TRBV9 and TRBJ1-2, with D possibly matching TRBD1 (6 bases). In germline, CDR1 is SGDLS, CDR2 YYNGEE. The CDR3 sequence is 16 residues long. The ends were cut back, 2 bases at V and 6 bases at J, with 20 bases in the middle.

The gene calls are TRBV27 and TRBJ2-3, with D possibly matching TRBD2 (6 bases). The germline CDR1 and CDR2 sequences are MNHEY and SMNVEV (reference sequence). The CDR3 sequence is 14 residues long. V lost 5 bases to trimming and J lost 4 bases, with 13 bases between them. In nucleotides, the CDR3 is TGTGCCAGCAGTCTCGGGACGGGAGCAGATACGCAGTATTTT. It specifies CASSLGTGADTQYF.

The chain joins TRBV7-2 to TRBJ2-3; tentatively, D is TRBD2 (6 bases). CDR3 length: 17 residues. V was cut by 1 base and J by 6 bases, with 20 bases left in between. In germline, CDR1 is SGHTA, CDR2 FQGNSA. The CDR3 here is CASSLGVDGSGSDTQYF. Here the CDR3 DNA reads TGTGCCAGCAGCTTAGGGGTGGACGGGAGTGGCTCGGATACGCAGTATTTT.

As concerns this clone: Other DNA sequences within the sample encode an identical CDR3. V and J are TRBV6-5 and TRBJ2-7, with 9 bases fitting TRBD1. CDR3 length: 11 residues. Germline CDR1 is MNHEY and CDR2 is SVGAGI. Trimming removed 6 bases from V and 6 bases from J; junction bases left unmatched: 0. The CDR3 nucleotides are TGTGCCAGCAGGACAGGGGGCGAGCAGTACTTC. This sequence encodes CASRTGGEQYF.

The V call is TRBV10-3, the J call TRBJ1-1; D uncertain. The length of the CDR3 is 11 residues. The V end was cut by 6 bases, the J end by 4 bases, with 6 bases between. Germline V gives CDR1 ENHRY, CDR2 SYGVKD. The CDR3 region has the DNA TGTGCCATCAGAGGGAGCACTGAAGCTTTCTTT. Its translation is CAIRGSTEAFF.

This clone was observed a few times. The chain carries TRBV5-4 and TRBJ2-6; D unresolved. V was clipped by 4 bases and J by 0 bases, with 8 bases between them. The CDR3 has 15 amino acids. The germline CDR1 and CDR2 sequences are SGHNT and YYREEE (reference sequence). This CDR3 reads CASSAPGSGANVLTF. CDR3 bases: TGTGCCAGCAGCGCCCCAGGCTCTGGGGCCAACGTCCTGACTTTC.

The rearrangement joins TRBV5-1 to TRBJ2-5; 7 positions agree with TRBD1. The CDR3 contains 15 residues. Germline CDR1 and CDR2: SGHRS and YFSETQ. The V gene end was trimmed by 7 bases and the J gene end by 5 bases; junction bases not matched to a gene: 14. The CDR3 here is CASRLLQGRLETQYF. The CDR3 region has the DNA TGCGCCAGCCGTCTCTTACAGGGGCGTTTGGAGACCCAGTACTTC.

In DNA, the CDR3 is TGTGCCAGCACCCGTGCCCGGGACAGATATTCGGAGACCCAGTACTTC. Its translation is CASTRARDRYSETQYF. This chain joins TRBV7-8 and TRBJ2-5; 7 bases map to TRBD1. The CDR3 covers 16 residues. V was pared by 7 bases and J by 5 bases, with 16 bases of the junction left unmatched. Germline V gene sequence: CDR1 SGHVS, CDR2 FQNEAQ.

V gene TRBV3-1 (or the pseudogene TRBV3-2) combines with J gene TRBJ2-7; 9 bases align to TRBD2. V lost 3 bases and J lost 2; bases outside the gene matches: 5. CDR1 and CDR2 (germline): LGHDT, YNNKEL (reference sequence). This CDR3 spans 15 amino acids. In DNA, the CDR3 is TGTGCCAGCAGCCAGCAAGGACTAGCGCCCTACGAGCAGTACTTC. Translation: CASSQQGLAPYEQYF.

The chain is built from TRBV5-5 and TRBJ1-3; D gene uncertain. The length of the CDR3 is 14 residues. The V and J ends lost 4 bases and 4 bases respectively, with 12 bases between them. Per the germline V gene, CDR1 is SGHKS and CDR2 is YYEKEE (reference sequence). CDR3 sequence (DNA): TGTGCCAGCAGCCTCGCGGGCTCCGGAAACACCATATATTTT. Translation: CASSLAGSGNTIYF.

This clone was detected once. The J gene is TRBJ2-7, the V gene TRBV29-1, with 8 bases that match TRBD1. J gave up 0 bases and V 5 bases, and 3 bases lay outside the gene matches. The germline CDR1 and CDR2 sequences are SQVTM and ANQGSEA. This CDR3 has 13 amino acids. The CDR3 nucleotides read TGCAGCGTTCTGGGACAGGACTCCTACGAGCAGTACTTC. It encodes CSVLGQDSYEQYF.

In this sample, this clone turned up a few times. This chain connects TRBV2 to TRBJ2-7; maybe TRBD2 (6 bases). CDR1 and CDR2 (germline): SNHLY, FYNNEI. The CDR3 runs to 14 residues. V was shortened by 7 bases and J by 6 bases, with 19 bases between the two germline ends. CDR3 loop: CASNGRLDTTEQYF. Here the CDR3 DNA reads TGTGCCAGCAATGGGAGACTAGATACCACCGAGCAGTACTTC.

V is TRBV2 and J is TRBJ1-6, with 8 bases aligning to TRBD1. The germline V gene encodes CDR1 SNHLY and CDR2 FYNNEI. CDR3 length: 14 residues. Trimming removed 7 bases from V and 7 bases from J; junction bases left unmatched: 6. The CDR3 region is CASIGRQGNSPLHF. In DNA form, the CDR3 reads TGTGCCAGCATAGGTCGACAGGGGAATTCACCCCTCCACTTT.

The chain carries TRBV5-6 and TRBJ1-4; 10 positions match TRBD1. The CDR3 consists of 18 residues. V lost 4 bases, J lost 0 bases, and 9 bases stayed unmatched. In germline, CDR1 is SGHDT, CDR2 YYEEEE. The CDR3 here is CASSPGTGVYATNEKLFF. Here the CDR3 DNA reads TGTGCCAGCAGCCCCGGGACAGGGGTTTACGCAACTAATGAAAAACTGTTTTTT.

This chain links TRBV5-1 with TRBJ1-4; TRBD1 matches 9 bases. Germline V lookup: CDR1 SGHRS, CDR2 YFSETQ. Unmatched junction bases numbered 6, after V lost 4 bases and J lost 8 bases. The CDR3 contains 14 residues. CDR3 residues: CASSRGQGREKLFF. The CDR3 DNA reads as TGCGCCAGCAGCCGAGGACAGGGGCGGGAAAAACTGTTTTTT.

The chain recombines TRBV27 with TRBJ1-5; D may be TRBD1 (5 bases). With 2 bases removed from V and 0 bases from J, the gap between germline ends came to 8 bases. The length of the CDR3 is 15 residues. Germline-derived CDR1 and CDR2 are MNHEY and SMNVEV (reference sequence). CDR3 sequence (DNA): TGTGCCAGCAGTTTAGGGGGGGGTAGCAATCAGCCCCAGCATTTT. It yields the protein CASSLGGGSNQPQHF.

The J gene is TRBJ1-5, the V gene TRBV28, with no clear D. This CDR3 is built from 16 residues. V gave up 8 bases and J gave up 1 base, with 18 bases separating them. Germline CDR1 reads MDHEN; CDR2 reads SYDVKM. The CDR3 DNA follows: TGTGCCAGCCATAGCCGGGCCCGGGGAAGCAATCAGCCCCAGCATTTT. Residues: CASHSRARGSNQPQHF.

The chain has TRBV28 and TRBJ1-1, with 7 bases aligning to TRBD1. The CDR3 contains 15 residues. Losses at the gene ends were 7 bases for V and 2 bases for J; bases not matched to a gene: 10. Germline V gives CDR1 MDHEN, CDR2 SYDVKM. This CDR3 is CASTRAGTVNTEAFF. The DNA for the CDR3 is TGTGCCAGCACTCGAGCCGGGACAGTCAACACTGAAGCTTTCTTT.

This clone was counted only a few times. V is TRBV7-2 and J is TRBJ2-1; 8 nucleotides agree with TRBD2. The CDR3 is 14 residues long. Looked up from germline, CDR1 is SGHTA and CDR2 is FQGNSA. The ends lost 5 bases at V and 7 bases at J; junction bases unmatched: 7. The CDR3 is CASSNSGRVNEQFF. The CDR3 DNA reads TGTGCCAGCAGCAACAGCGGGAGAGTTAATGAGCAGTTCTTC.

The chain employs TRBV4-2 and TRBJ2-2; 11 bases align to TRBD2. The V gene end was trimmed by 0 bases and the J gene end by 8 bases; junction bases not matched to a gene: 11. CDR1 and CDR2 from the germline V gene are LGHNA and YNFKEQ. The CDR3 runs to 18 residues. The chain's CDR3 is CASSQDLAGGGVRGELFF. In DNA, the CDR3 is TGTGCCAGCAGCCAAGACCTAGCGGGAGGTGGGGTACGGGGGGAGCTGTTTTTT.

The chain has TRBV24-1 and TRBJ1-2, with 12 nucleotides matching TRBD1. The length of the CDR3 is 15 residues. Germline V gene data show CDR1 as KGHDR and CDR2 as SFDVKD. V dropped 4 bases and J dropped 4; count of bases not matched to a gene: 3. The CDR3: CATSDPGQGAYGYTF. CDR3 DNA: TGTGCCACCAGTGACCCGGGACAGGGGGCCTATGGCTACACCTTC.

The V gene is TRBV21-1, the J gene TRBJ2-5; TRBD1 is taken as the D call from the table, unchecked against the DNA. TRBV21-1 is classified as a pseudogene. There are 15 residues in the CDR3. This chain's CDR3 is CASSIGTGDLETQYF. CDR3 sequence (DNA): TGTGCCAGCAGCATCGGGACAGGGGATCTCGAGACCCAGTACTTC.

The chain links TRBV24-1 to TRBJ1-1, with D tentatively TRBD1 (5 bases). The germline V gene has CDR1 KGHDR and CDR2 SFDVKD. The CDR3 is 13 residues long. Trimming took off 7 bases at V and 2 bases at J, with 10 bases between the two ends. The CDR3 here is CATRGGVNTEAFF. The CDR3 DNA is TGTGCCACCAGGGGGGGGGTCAACACTGAAGCTTTCTTT.

The J gene is TRBJ2-3, the V gene TRBV4-1; 11 nucleotides align to TRBD2. CDR3 size: 15 residues. J was trimmed by 5 bases and V by 3 bases; bases with no gene match: 4. Germline V gene lookup returns CDR1 MGHRA and CDR2 YSYEKL. CDR3 region: CASSQPGLAVDTQYF. Here the CDR3 DNA reads TGCGCCAGCAGCCAGCCGGGACTAGCGGTAGATACGCAGTATTTT.

DNA for the CDR3: TGCGCCAGCAGCTTGGAGGTTGGAGCGGGCGGCACAGATACGCAGTATTTT. This codes for CASSLEVGAGGTDTQYF. The chain couples TRBV5-1 to TRBJ2-3; D is possibly TRBD2 (6 bases). Per germline, CDR1 SGHRS and CDR2 YFSETQ. Trimming stripped 0 bases from V and 1 base from J, with 15 bases between. The CDR3 is 17 residues long. Full variable domain (rest looked up from reference TRBV5-1 and TRBJ2-3): KAGVTQTPRYLIKTRGQQVTLSCSPISGHRSVSWYQQTPGQGLQFLFEYFSETQRNKGNFPGRFSGRQFSNSRSEMNVSTLELGDSALYLCASSLEVGAGGTDTQYFGPGTRLTVL.

The V and J genes are TRBV10-3 and TRBJ1-5; perhaps TRBD1 as D (5 bases). The germline V gene encodes CDR1 ENHRY and CDR2 SYGVKD. This CDR3 is built from 13 residues. With 10 bases removed from V and 3 bases from J, the gap between germline ends came to 13 bases. The CDR3 DNA reads as TGTGCCACCGGAGGGGCGAACAATCAGCCCCAGCATTTT. This gives the protein CATGGANNQPQHF.

The chain uses TRBV5-1 and TRBJ2-1, with D unclear. Germline CDR1 SGHRS, CDR2 YFSETQ. The CDR3 has 13 amino acids. V lost 2 bases to trimming and J lost 8 bases, with 11 bases between them. CDR3 coding DNA: TGCGCCAGCAGCTTAGTGGCGGCAGATGAGCAGTTCTTC. Its translation is CASSLVAADEQFF.

The chain is built from TRBV28 and TRBJ2-7, with D perhaps TRBD2 (5 bases). This CDR3 is 13 amino acids long. Trimming cost V 3 bases and J 3 bases, with 9 bases left between them. Looked up from germline, CDR1 is MDHEN and CDR2 is SYDVKM. This chain's CDR3 is CASSFRDHYEQYF. Here the CDR3 DNA reads TGTGCCAGCAGTTTCCGGGATCACTACGAGCAGTACTTC.

The chain is built from TRBV27 and TRBJ1-6; D perhaps matches TRBD1 (5 bases). Germline V gives CDR1 MNHEY, CDR2 SMNVEV (reference sequence). Trimming shortened V by 3 bases and J by 3 bases, and 18 bases separated the two germline ends. The CDR3 runs to 18 residues. CDR3 nucleotide sequence: TGTGCCAGCAGTTTTAGCGGACATTCGGACGTCTATAATTCACCCCTCCACTTT. Translated: CASSFSGHSDVYNSPLHF.

The chain joins TRBV9 to TRBJ2-3; 7 nucleotides align to TRBD1. V trimming: 4 bases; J trimming: 1 base; junction bases outside the gene matches: 6. The germline V gene has CDR1 SGDLS and CDR2 YYNGEE. This CDR3 spans 15 amino acids. The CDR3 region has the DNA TGTGCCAGCAGCCAAGGGGGCTGGGGCACAGATACGCAGTATTTT. Its translation is CASSQGGWGTDTQYF.

V usage is TRBV5-1 and J usage is TRBJ1-1; a weak D match, TRBD1 (6 bases). Germline V CDR1 and CDR2: SGHRS, YFSETQ. The CDR3 has 13 residues. Between the trimmed V and J ends, which lost 4 bases and 4 bases, there was a span of 11 bases. The DNA for the CDR3 is TGCGCCAGCAGCCCGCAGGGGCGCACTGAAGCTTTCTTT. Its translation is CASSPQGRTEAFF.